Here is one T cell receptor (beta chain) with its context. This clone was counted a single time. Its antigen remains unidentified. There are no base qualities to consult, and no much larger clone falls within one base. This specimen includes other DNA sequences encoding the same CDR3. The V and J ends are trimmed by 6 bases and 4 bases, leaving 16 bases between them. Spanning cysteine to phenylalanine, the CDR3 consists of 16 amino acids. Only CDR3 DNA is held: 48 bases, read in frame from base 1. CDR1 and CDR2 are read off the germline V gene (reference sequence) as MNHNY and SVGAGI. This record belongs to a study of T cell changes during pregnancy in multiple sclerosis (dated by TCRdb to about 2019). A note on the overall study: In women with multiple sclerosis, the researchers looked at how the T cell repertoire shifted as pregnancy progressed.

To prepare the library, the immunoSEQ multiplex PCR assay was applied. This is the immuneACCESS table as TCRdb keeps it, with only in-frame sequences that have V and J called. A part of the clones is gone; compared with another copy, unresolved V genes explain less than half, and the rest is unexplained. Recorded for this sample are tens of thousands of clones; around 94% of them occurred a single time. Around 0.4% of the sample is held by the ten biggest clonotypes. The rearrangement combines TRBV6-6 with TRBJ2-6; perhaps TRBD1 is the D gene, with 6 bases matching. Sequences were derived from CD4+ T cells from peripheral blood mononuclear cells, sampled before pregnancy. This clonotype was obtained from a female donor with multiple sclerosis, enrolled in a pregnancy study. The DNA sequence is TGTGCCAGCAGAGAGGACAGTACAGTGGGGGCCAACGTCCTGACTTTC. Translated, it reads CASREDSTVGANVLTF.